The 10 T cell receptor beta chains below were found in one sample sequenced in a study of T-cell reconstitution after alpha-beta-depleted transplantation in children. Library preparation (for TCRbeta) was performed with unique molecular identifiers. TCRdb recomputed calls from the PCR reads with MiXCR, one row per CDR3 protein. The table lists approximately 200,000 distinct CDR3 sequences, about 15% of them singletons. This sample comprised PBMCs from the stem cell graft donor, obtained from the stem cell graft. The receptors were gathered from a human donor who donated a stem cell graft to a child with acute lymphoblastic leukemia.

This clonotype has a count of ten or more. This sequence joins TRBV12-3 or TRBV12-4 and TRBJ1-1; D call uncertain. The length of the CDR3 is 14 residues. V shed 6 bases and J shed 7 bases, with 18 bases lying between them. The CDR3 protein is CASRDPLAKIEAFF. The CDR3 nucleotides read TGTGCCAGCAGGGACCCCCTGGCGAAGATTGAAGCTTTCTTT.

Note on this clonotype: A much bigger clone sits one base away, suggesting this may be a read error. The rearrangement joins TRBV20-1 to TRBJ1-1, with D possibly matching TRBD1 (5 bases). CDR1 and CDR2 (germline): DFQATT, SNEGSKA (reference sequence). The CDR3 spans 14 residues. V lost 2 bases and J lost 0, with 10 bases in between. The CDR3 DNA sequence: TGCAGTGCTAGAAAGCACAGGTTGAACACTGAAGCTTTCTTT. It translates to CSARKHRLNTEAFF.

This clonotype appeared many times. The chain employs TRBV12-3 or TRBV12-4 and TRBJ2-5; the D is unclear. The CDR3 covers 11 residues. Trimming cost V 6 bases and J 5 bases, with 7 bases left between them. The CDR3 DNA reads as TGTGCCAGCAGAGAAAGGGAGACCCAGTACTTC. This sequence encodes CASRERETQYF.

In this sample, this clonotype turned up many times. The chain carries TRBV28 and TRBJ2-7, with D possibly matching TRBD2 (6 bases). The germline V gene has CDR1 MDHEN and CDR2 SYDVKM. The CDR3 loop spans 15 amino acids. The V end was cut by 6 bases, the J end by 9 bases, with 24 bases between. The CDR3 loop is CASRSWVAESDVQYF. The CDR3 DNA sequence: TGTGCCAGCAGATCATGGGTAGCGGAGTCAGACGTGCAGTACTTC.

This clonotype was picked up many times. This chain links TRBV12-3 or TRBV12-4 with TRBJ2-2; 9 nucleotides align to TRBD2. There are 15 residues in the CDR3. V was clipped by 3 bases and J by 6 bases; unmatched bases: 5. The chain's CDR3 is CASSFQAGGAGELFF. The DNA of the CDR3 is TGTGCCAGCAGTTTTCAAGCGGGAGGCGCCGGGGAGCTGTTTTTT.

This clonotype was observed at least ten times. V usage is TRBV5-1 and J usage is TRBJ2-6; D not resolved. Germline assignment: CDR1 SGHRS and CDR2 YFSETQ. Trimming took off 9 bases at V and 1 base at J, with 8 bases between the two ends. The CDR3 totals 13 residues. CDR3 nucleotide sequence: TGCGCCACGGGTGTTTCTGGGGCCAACGTCCTGACTTTC. Translation: CATGVSGANVLTF.

This chain connects TRBV11-2 to TRBJ1-1; tentative D call: TRBD1 (6 bases). The germline V gene has CDR1 SGHAT and CDR2 FQNNGV. There are 19 residues in the CDR3. Trimming left V 2 bases short and J 0 bases short, with 22 bases between. Written as DNA, the CDR3 is TGTGCCAGCAGCTTATTGACACAGCAGACAGGCCGCATGAACACTGAAGCTTTCTTT. Translated: CASSLLTQQTGRMNTEAFF.

Many counts were recorded for this clonotype. The rearrangement joins TRBV5-1 to TRBJ2-4, with TRBD1 matching 7 bases. CDR1 is SGHRS, CDR2 YFSETQ, per germline. The CDR3 runs to 16 residues. After removal of 4 bases from V and 1 base from J, the junction contained 8 bases not matched to a gene. CDR3 sequence reads: CASSPEGTAAKNIQYF. The CDR3 nucleotides read TGCGCCAGCAGCCCCGAAGGGACAGCCGCCAAAAACATTCAGTACTTC.

This clonotype was found many times. This sequence joins TRBV12-3 or TRBV12-4 and TRBJ1-2; a possible D gene is TRBD1 (5 bases). With 2 bases removed from V and 4 bases from J, the gap between germline ends came to 11 bases. The CDR3 is 14 amino acids. This CDR3 is CASSLLNRTYGYTF. The CDR3 nucleotides read TGTGCCAGCAGTTTATTGAACAGGACCTATGGCTACACCTTC.

J is TRBJ2-3 and V is TRBV29-1, with D tentatively TRBD1 (5 bases). V was shortened by 4 bases and J by 1 base, with 12 bases between the two germline ends. CDR1 and CDR2 from the germline V gene are SQVTM and ANQGSEA. The CDR3 extends over 14 amino acids. The CDR3 nucleotides read TGCAGCGTTGGAGAGATGACAGGCACAGATACGCAGTATTTT. Amino acid sequence: CSVGEMTGTDTQYF.